This TCR beta chain was captured by sequencing in a study of type 1 regulatory T cells. Using its own MiXCR run on the reads, TCRdb lists one record per CDR3 protein. The profile shows under 85,000 distinct CDR3 sequences, around 49% of them singletons. Details on this clonotype: The antigen is not known.

The sequence was collected from a human donor in good health. The specimen was cultured non-Tr1 T cells, either the whole culture or a sorted T cell fraction (not recorded which).

The CDR3 protein is CASSLTADYEQYF. In DNA form, the CDR3 reads TGCGCCAGCAGCTTAACTGCGGACTACGAGCAGTACTTC. The chain couples TRBV5-1 to TRBJ2-7; D ambiguous. Germline V gives CDR1 SGHRS, CDR2 YFSETQ. V was trimmed by 2 bases and J by 3 bases, leaving 9 bases between them. This CDR3 is 13 amino acids long.